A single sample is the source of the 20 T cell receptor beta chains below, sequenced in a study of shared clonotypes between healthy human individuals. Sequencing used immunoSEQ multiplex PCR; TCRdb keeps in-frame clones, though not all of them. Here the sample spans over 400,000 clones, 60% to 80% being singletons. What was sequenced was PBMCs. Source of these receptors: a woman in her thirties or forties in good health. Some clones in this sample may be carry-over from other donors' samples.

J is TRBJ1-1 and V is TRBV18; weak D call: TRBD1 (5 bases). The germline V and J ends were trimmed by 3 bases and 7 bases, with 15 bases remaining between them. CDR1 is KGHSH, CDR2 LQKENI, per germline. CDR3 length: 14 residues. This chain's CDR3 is CASSPTKGTGEAFF. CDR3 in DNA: TGTGCCAGCTCACCGACGAAAGGGACTGGTGAAGCTTTCTTT.

Here the CDR3 DNA reads TGTGCCAGCAGGACATCAGGGGGTAACCACGAGCAGTACTTC. Translating it yields CASRTSGGNHEQYF. This chain connects TRBV28 to TRBJ2-7, with 7 bases fitting TRBD1. In germline, CDR1 is MDHEN, CDR2 SYDVKM. This CDR3 has 14 amino acids. The V segment lost 6 bases and the J segment 5 bases; nucleotides outside the gene matches: 10.

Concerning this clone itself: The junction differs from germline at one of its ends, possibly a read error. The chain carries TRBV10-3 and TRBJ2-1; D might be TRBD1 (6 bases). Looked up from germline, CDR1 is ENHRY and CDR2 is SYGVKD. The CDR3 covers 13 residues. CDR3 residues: CALRGGLGNEQFF. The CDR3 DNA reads TGTGCCCTCAGGGGCGGGCTCGGTAATGAGCAGTTCTTC.

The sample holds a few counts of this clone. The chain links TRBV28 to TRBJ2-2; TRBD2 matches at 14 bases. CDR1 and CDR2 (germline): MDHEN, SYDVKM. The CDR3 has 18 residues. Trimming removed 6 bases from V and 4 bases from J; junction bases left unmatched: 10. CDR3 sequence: CASSLGLAGVLGTGELFF. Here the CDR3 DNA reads TGTGCCAGCAGCCTGGGACTAGCGGGAGTACTTGGCACCGGGGAGCTGTTTTTT.

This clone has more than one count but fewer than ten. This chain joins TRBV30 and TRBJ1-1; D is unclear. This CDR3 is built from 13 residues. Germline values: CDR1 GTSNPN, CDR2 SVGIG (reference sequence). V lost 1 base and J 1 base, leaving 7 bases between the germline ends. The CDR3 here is CAWSGMANTEAFF. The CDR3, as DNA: TGTGCCTGGAGTGGGATGGCGAACACTGAAGCTTTCTTT. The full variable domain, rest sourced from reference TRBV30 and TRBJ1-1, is SQTIHQWPATLVQPVGSPLSLECTVEGTSNPNLYWYRQAAGRGLQLLFYSVGIGQISSEVPQNLSASRPQDRQFILSSKKLLLSDSGFYLCAWSGMANTEAFFGQGTRLTVV.

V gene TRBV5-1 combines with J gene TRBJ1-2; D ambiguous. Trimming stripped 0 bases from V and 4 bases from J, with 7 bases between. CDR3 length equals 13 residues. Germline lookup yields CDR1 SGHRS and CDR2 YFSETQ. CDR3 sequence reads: CASSLDKSYGYTF. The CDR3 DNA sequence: TGCGCCAGCAGCTTGGACAAAAGCTATGGCTACACCTTC.

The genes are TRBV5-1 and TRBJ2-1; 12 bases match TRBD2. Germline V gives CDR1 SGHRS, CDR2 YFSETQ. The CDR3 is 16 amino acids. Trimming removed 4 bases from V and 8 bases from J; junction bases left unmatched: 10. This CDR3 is CASSALTSGSYDEQFF. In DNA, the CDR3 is TGCGCCAGCAGCGCCCTGACTAGCGGGAGTTATGATGAGCAGTTCTTC.

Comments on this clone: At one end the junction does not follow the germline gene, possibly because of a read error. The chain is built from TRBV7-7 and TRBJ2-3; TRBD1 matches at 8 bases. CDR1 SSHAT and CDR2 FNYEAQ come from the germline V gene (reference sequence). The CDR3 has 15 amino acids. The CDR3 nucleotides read TGTGCTAGCAGCCGACAGGGGCTTAGCACAGATACGCAGTATTTT. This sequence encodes CASSRQGLSTDTQYF. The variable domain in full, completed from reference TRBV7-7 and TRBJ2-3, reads GAGVSQSPRYKVTKRGQDVTLRCDPISSHATLYWYQQALGQGPEFLTYFNYEAQPDKSGLPSDRFSAERPEGSISTLTIQRTEQRDSAMYRCASSRQGLSTDTQYFGPGTRLTVL.

The DNA for the CDR3 is TGTGCCTGGTCGCTCTCCACCTTCGACAGAGCCAATCAGCCCCAGCATTTT. It codes for CAWSLSTFDRANQPQHF. The V gene is TRBV30, the J gene TRBJ1-5, with D possibly matching TRBD1 (5 bases). Germline CDR1 and CDR2: GTSNPN and SVGIG (reference sequence). The V end lost 5 bases, the J end lost 3 bases, and 23 bases lay between the germline ends. This CDR3 spans 17 amino acids.

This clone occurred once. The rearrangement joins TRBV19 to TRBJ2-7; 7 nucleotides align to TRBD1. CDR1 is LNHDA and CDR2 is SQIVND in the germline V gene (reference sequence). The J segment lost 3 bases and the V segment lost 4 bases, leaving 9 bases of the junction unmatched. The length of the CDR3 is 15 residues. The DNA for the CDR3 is TGTGCCAGTAGTACCACCCCGACAGGGAACTACGAGCAGTACTTC. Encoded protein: CASSTTPTGNYEQYF.

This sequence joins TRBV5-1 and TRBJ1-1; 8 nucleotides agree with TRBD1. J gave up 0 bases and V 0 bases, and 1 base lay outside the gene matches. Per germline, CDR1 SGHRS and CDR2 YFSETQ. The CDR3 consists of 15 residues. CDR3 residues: CASSLDRGMNTEAFF. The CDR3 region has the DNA TGCGCCAGCAGCTTGGACAGGGGGATGAACACTGAAGCTTTCTTT. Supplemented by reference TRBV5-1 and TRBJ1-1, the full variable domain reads KAGVTQTPRYLIKTRGQQVTLSCSPISGHRSVSWYQQTPGQGLQFLFEYFSETQRNKGNFPGRFSGRQFSNSRSEMNVSTLELGDSALYLCASSLDRGMNTEAFFGQGTRLTVV.

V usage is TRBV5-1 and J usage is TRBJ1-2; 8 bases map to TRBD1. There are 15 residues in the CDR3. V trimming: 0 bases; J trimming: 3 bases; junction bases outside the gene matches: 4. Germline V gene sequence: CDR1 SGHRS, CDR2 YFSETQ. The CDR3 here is CASSLEQGAYYGYTF. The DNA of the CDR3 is TGCGCCAGCAGCTTGGAGCAGGGGGCATACTATGGCTACACCTTC.

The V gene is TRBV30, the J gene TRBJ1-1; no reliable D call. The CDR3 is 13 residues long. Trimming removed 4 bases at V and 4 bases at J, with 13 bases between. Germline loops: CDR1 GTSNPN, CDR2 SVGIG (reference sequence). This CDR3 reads CAWMEAKTTEAFF. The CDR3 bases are TGTGCCTGGATGGAAGCGAAGACCACTGAAGCTTTCTTT. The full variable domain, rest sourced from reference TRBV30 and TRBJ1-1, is SQTIHQWPATLVQPVGSPLSLECTVEGTSNPNLYWYRQAAGRGLQLLFYSVGIGQISSEVPQNLSASRPQDRQFILSSKKLLLSDSGFYLCAWMEAKTTEAFFGQGTRLTVV.

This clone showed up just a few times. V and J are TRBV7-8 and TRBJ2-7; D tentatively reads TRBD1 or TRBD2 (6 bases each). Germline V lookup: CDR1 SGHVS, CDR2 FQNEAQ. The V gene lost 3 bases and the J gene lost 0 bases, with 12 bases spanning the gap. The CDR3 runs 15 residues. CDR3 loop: CASSFRGHSSYEQYF. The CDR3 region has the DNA TGTGCCAGCAGCTTCCGGGGGCACAGCTCCTACGAGCAGTACTTC.

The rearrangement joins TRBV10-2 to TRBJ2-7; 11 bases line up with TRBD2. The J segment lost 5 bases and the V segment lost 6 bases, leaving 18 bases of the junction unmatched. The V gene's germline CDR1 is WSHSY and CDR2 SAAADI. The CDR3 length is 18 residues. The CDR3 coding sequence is TGCGCCAGCAGCCCGGGGATAGCGGGAGGGCCACGGTCAAACGAGCAGTACTTC. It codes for CASSPGIAGGPRSNEQYF.

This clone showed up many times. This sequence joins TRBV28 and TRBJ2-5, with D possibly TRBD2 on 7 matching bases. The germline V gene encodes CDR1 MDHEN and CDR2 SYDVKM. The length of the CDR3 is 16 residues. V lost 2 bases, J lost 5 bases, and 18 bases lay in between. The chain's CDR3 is CASSLGRGPRVETQYF. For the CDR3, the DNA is TGTGCCAGCAGTTTAGGGCGGGGGCCCCGGGTGGAGACCCAGTACTTC.

This CDR3 reads CASSLGTGTVDTQYF. DNA of the CDR3: TGTGCCAGCAGCTTAGGGACAGGGACAGTGGATACGCAGTATTTT. The rearrangement uses TRBV7-3 and TRBJ2-3; the match to TRBD1 covers 9 bases. V lost 2 bases to trimming and J lost 6 bases; unmatched junction nucleotides: 6. Germline V gene lookup returns CDR1 SGHTA and CDR2 FQGTGA. The CDR3 is 15 residues long.

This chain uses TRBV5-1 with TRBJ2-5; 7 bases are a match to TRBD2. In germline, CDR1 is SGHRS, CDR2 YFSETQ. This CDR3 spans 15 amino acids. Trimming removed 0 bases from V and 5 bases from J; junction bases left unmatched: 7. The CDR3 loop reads CASSLAREGWETQYF. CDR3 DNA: TGCGCCAGCAGCTTGGCGAGGGAGGGTTGGGAGACCCAGTACTTC.

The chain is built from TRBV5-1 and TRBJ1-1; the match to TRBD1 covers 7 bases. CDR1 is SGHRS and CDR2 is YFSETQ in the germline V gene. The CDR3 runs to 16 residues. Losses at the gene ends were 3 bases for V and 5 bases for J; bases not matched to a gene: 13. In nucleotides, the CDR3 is TGCGCCAGCAGCTCCATGGCCGGGACAGTTAATACTGAAGCTTTCTTT. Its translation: CASSSMAGTVNTEAFF.

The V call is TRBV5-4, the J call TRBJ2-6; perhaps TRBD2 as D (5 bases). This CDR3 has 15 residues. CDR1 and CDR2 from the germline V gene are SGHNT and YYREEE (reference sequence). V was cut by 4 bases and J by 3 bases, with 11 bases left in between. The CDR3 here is CASSAGELGANVLTF. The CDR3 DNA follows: TGTGCCAGCAGCGCTGGGGAGCTTGGGGCCAACGTCCTGACTTTC. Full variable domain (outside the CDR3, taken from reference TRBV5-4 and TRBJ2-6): ETGVTQSPTHLIKTRGQQVTLRCSSQSGHNTVSWYQQALGQGPQFIFQYYREEENGRGNFPPRFSGLQFPNYSSELNVNALELDDSALYLCASSAGELGANVLTFGAGSRLTVL.